This TCR beta chain came from a study of blood T cell repertoires in COVID-19 (dated by TCRdb to about 2020). Study-wide context: Samples from collaborators originated in the United States, Italy and Spain and spanned both the acute and convalescent phases of COVID-19. The prospective study material was composed of cDNA or gDNA derived from T cells, B-cell-depleted T cells, or PBMCs. The dataset comprised deeply sampled blood TCRbeta repertoires from subjects exposed to, actively infected with, or recovered from COVID-19. A freely available public database, intended as a resource for researchers studying the immune response to SARS-CoV-2, is where the repertoires were released. Samples came from the ongoing ImmuneRACE study (first 160 participants) plus 1,254 subjects from 6 global collaborators. Nearly every sample came with metadata listing a de-identified subject ID, COVID-19 status, age in years and sex. Where available, HLA class I and class II types were taken from metadata supplied by the sample provider and were not determined by assay-based typing.

General conclusions and limits of the study: The amount of clinical and demographic metadata varied by source and participant and was provided uncurated.

In Seattle, one collaborating source enrolled patients while the infection was active and tracked those patients longitudinally over the course of disease. Collaborating institutions collected whole blood in K2EDTA tubes following their own protocols. For TCRbeta analysis, collaborators shipped samples as frozen whole blood, isolated PBMCs, or DNA extracted from either of those sample types. For this clone: What antigen it recognizes has not been identified. No much larger clone exists at a distance of one base, and base qualities are not known.

TCRbeta CDR3 regions were amplified from genomic DNA by means of the immunoSEQ Assay, a bias-controlled multiplex PCR. From the authors' description of their analysis: Within the assay, amplification of reference gene primers was used to estimate how many nucleated cells each sample contained. To quantify the absolute abundance of each unique TCRbeta CDR3 rearrangement, sequence reads were collapsed and filtered. For each sample, productive Simpson clonality was calculated as the square root of Simpson's diversity index over productive rearrangements. Not all clones reach the TCRdb copy of this immuneACCESS table, which keeps in-frame sequences only. Checked studies attribute under half of the gap to unresolved V genes and leave the rest unexplained. V, J and clone size were drawn from that table, and D and trimming were deduced from the DNA. The sample table records approximately 350,000 clones; about 88% of these occur just once. The ten most abundant clones make up roughly 7.1% of the sample.

V loses 4 bases, J loses 1 base, and the germline ends lie 14 bases apart. Including cysteine and phenylalanine, the CDR3 has 15 amino acids. The DNA shown is the 45-base CDR3, in frame from base 1. Looking up the germline V gene (reference sequence) yields CDR1 SGHKS and CDR2 YYEKEE. Recombination linked TRBV5-5 to TRBJ1-1; the D gene is possibly TRBD1, with 5 bases matching. This receptor was obtained from an older woman with COVID-19, enrolled during active disease. The sample taken for sequencing was peripheral blood. CDR3 region: CASSLMGGKNTEAFF. The nucleotides are TGTGCCAGCAGCCTTATGGGGGGGAAGAACACTGAAGCTTTCTTT.